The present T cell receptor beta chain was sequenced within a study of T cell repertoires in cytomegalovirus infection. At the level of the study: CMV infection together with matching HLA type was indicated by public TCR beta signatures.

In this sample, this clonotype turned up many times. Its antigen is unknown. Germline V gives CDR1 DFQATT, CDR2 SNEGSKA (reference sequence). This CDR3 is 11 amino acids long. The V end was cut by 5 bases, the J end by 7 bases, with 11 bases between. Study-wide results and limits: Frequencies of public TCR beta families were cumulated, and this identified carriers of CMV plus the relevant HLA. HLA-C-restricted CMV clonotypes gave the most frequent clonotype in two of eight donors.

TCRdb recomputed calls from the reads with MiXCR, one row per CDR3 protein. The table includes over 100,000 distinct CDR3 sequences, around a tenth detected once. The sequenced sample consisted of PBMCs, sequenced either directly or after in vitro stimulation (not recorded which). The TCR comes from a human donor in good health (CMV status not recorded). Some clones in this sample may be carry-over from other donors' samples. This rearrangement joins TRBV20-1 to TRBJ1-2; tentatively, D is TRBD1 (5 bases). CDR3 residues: CSASGDSGYTF. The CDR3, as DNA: TGCAGTGCTTCGGGGGATTCTGGCTACACCTTC.